A selection of T cell receptor beta chains follows, all from one sample in a study of blood T cell repertoires in COVID-19. Clones were read by immunoSEQ multiplex PCR, and TCRdb kept only the in-frame ones, dropping some. This sample yields around 220,000 clones, of which roughly 84% are seen a single time; about 20% belongs to the top ten. Sequenced: peripheral blood. The receptors come from a man aged 30-40 years with active or convalescent COVID-19. Each CDR3 is given with its conserved first and last residue. Each record gives: clone size, V gene, J gene, D gene, CDR3 DNA, CDR3 protein. D genes are given only for firm matches. Some rows have no size entry. The others give once, few or many, or a class for an expanded clone.

-	TRBV5-4	TRBJ2-2	TRBD2	TGTGCCAGCAGCTTCCTAGCGGGGCAGGACACCGGGGAGCTGTTTTTT	CASSFLAGQDTGELFF
-	TRBV18	TRBJ2-5	TRBD2	TGTGCCAGCTCCCCCAGGCGACGGGGAGGGGAGACCCAGTACTTC	CASSPRRRGGETQYF
-	TRBV2	TRBJ1-4	-	TGTGCCAGCAGGGACAGAACTTCAACTAATGAAAAACTGTTTTTT	CASRDRTSTNEKLFF
once	TRBV7-8	TRBJ1-2	-	TGTGCCAGCAGCTTAGTGGGAGCAAACTATGGCTACACCTTC	CASSLVGANYGYTF
-	TRBV24-1	TRBJ2-3	-	TGTGCCACCAGTGATTTCTCCCGCACAGATACGCAGTATTTT	CATSDFSRTDTQYF
-	TRBV7-2	TRBJ2-1	TRBD1	TGTGCCAGCAGCCTCCGACAGGGGATAATCAATGAGCAGTTCTTC	CASSLRQGIINEQFF
-	TRBV9	TRBJ2-1	TRBD2	TGTGCCAGCAGCGTAGAAGGGACTACCCTTTACAATGAGCAGTTCTTC	CASSVEGTTLYNEQFF
-	TRBV19	TRBJ1-1	TRBD1	TGTGCCAGTAGTTTCCCCCGACAGGGAACGACTGAAGCTTTCTTT	CASSFPRQGTTEAFF
-	TRBV4-3	TRBJ2-5	-	TGCGCCAGCAGCCCAGAGTTAGGGGGAGGGGAAGAGACCCAGTACTTC	CASSPELGGGEETQYF
-	TRBV5-6	TRBJ2-1	-	TGTGCCAGCAGCTTGCGACGGGGATATAATGAGCAGTTCTTC	CASSLRRGYNEQFF
-	TRBV6-6	TRBJ1-2	-	TGTGCCAGCAGTTTAGTCCGGGGGGTTTCTGGCTACACCTTC	CASSLVRGVSGYTF
-	TRBV29-1	TRBJ2-7	TRBD2	TGCAGCGTTGAAGGCGGGAGGGGGTCCTACGAGCAGTACTTC	CSVEGGRGSYEQYF
-	TRBV18	TRBJ1-6	-	TGTGCCAGCTCGCCAGAGGCGGCCCGGAATTCACCCCTCCACTTT	CASSPEAARNSPLHF
-	TRBV3-1/TRBV3-2	TRBJ1-2	TRBD1	TGTGCCAGCAGCCAAGACGGACAGGGGATGGCTGGCTACACCTTC	CASSQDGQGMAGYTF
-	TRBV7-6	TRBJ2-5	TRBD2	TGTGCCAGCAGCCCGGGACTAGCGGCACAAGAGACCCAGTACTTC	CASSPGLAAQETQYF
-	TRBV28	TRBJ2-7	-	TGTGCCAGCAGTTTAGGGACACCCTCCTACGAGCAGTACTTC	CASSLGTPSYEQYF
-	TRBV5-1	TRBJ1-6	-	TGCGCCAGCAGCTTGGCTACGACAGAGAATTCACCCCTCCACTTT	CASSLATTENSPLHF
-	TRBV15	TRBJ1-5	-	TGTGCCACCAGCAGAGCGGGTCTCGGGTCGGCTCAGCCCCAGCATTTT	CATSRAGLGSAQPQHF
-	TRBV7-9	TRBJ1-1	-	TGTGCCAGCAGCTCCCTGCAGGGTGTCTGGACTGAAGCTTTCTTT	CASSSLQGVWTEAFF
-	TRBV19	TRBJ1-6	TRBD1	TGTGCCAGTAGTCTCACCTCGGACAGGGTGGACCCACCCCTCCACTTT	CASSLTSDRVDPPLHF
once	TRBV7-9	TRBJ2-3	-	TGTGCCAGCAGCTCCCGAGCCGGGACTACAGATACGCAGTATTTT	CASSSRAGTTDTQYF
-	TRBV21-1	TRBJ2-7	-	TGTGCCAGCAGCAATAGGCTCAGGGTCTACGAGCAGTACTTC	CASSNRLRVYEQYF
-	TRBV30	TRBJ1-5	-	TGTGCCTGGAGTGGAACCTTCAGGGAGCCCCAGCATTTT	CAWSGTFREPQHF
-	TRBV29-1	TRBJ2-3	-	TGCAGCGTTGATGGGGCAGCTCGCACAGATACGCAGTATTTT	CSVDGAARTDTQYF
-	TRBV7-8	TRBJ1-3	-	TGTGCCAGCAGTCAGGGGAAGGGCCTTGGAAACACCATATATTTT	CASSQGKGLGNTIYF
-	TRBV20-1	TRBJ2-1	-	TGCAGTGCTCCGGCGGACAATGAGCAGTTCTTC	CSAPADNEQFF
-	TRBV18	TRBJ2-5	TRBD1	TGTGCCAGCTCACCTACAGGGGTGGTAGAGACCCAGTACTTC	CASSPTGVVETQYF
-	TRBV7-2	TRBJ1-5	-	TGTGCCAGCAGCTTAGATACGGGTGAGAATCAGCCCCAGCATTTT	CASSLDTGENQPQHF
-	TRBV7-9	TRBJ2-2	-	TGTGCCAGCAGCTTAGTCGCACAGAACACCGGGGAGCTGTTTTTT	CASSLVAQNTGELFF
-	TRBV18	TRBJ1-5	-	TGTGCCAGCTCATCCGGGTCCCAAGGGCCCCAGCATTTT	CASSSGSQGPQHF
-	TRBV9	TRBJ2-1	TRBD2	TGTGCCAGCAGCGCGTTAGCGGGAGGCCCCGGCGATGGTGAGCAGTTCTTC	CASSALAGGPGDGEQFF
few	TRBV27	TRBJ2-3	-	TGTGCCAGCAAAAGAGTCCGGGAACTTGGCACAGATACGCAGTATTTT	CASKRVRELGTDTQYF
-	TRBV7-9	TRBJ2-1	-	TGTGCCAGCAGATCGACTAGCTACAATGAGCAGTTCTTC	CASRSTSYNEQFF
-	TRBV19	TRBJ1-2	-	TGTGCCAGTAGTACCCTATTTTATGGGCTATATGGCTACACCTTC	CASSTLFYGLYGYTF
-	TRBV28	TRBJ1-1	TRBD1	TGTGCCAGCAGTGGACAGGGGTACAGAGCTTTCTTT	CASSGQGYRAFF
-	TRBV28	TRBJ1-2	TRBD1	TGTGCCAGCAGTTTATCTCTTATCGAGGACAGGGGGCTCGGTGGCTACACCTTC	CASSLSLIEDRGLGGYTF
-	TRBV7-3	TRBJ2-3	-	TGTGCCAGCAGCTCCCCCCCCCAAGATACGCAGTATTTT	CASSSPPQDTQYF
-	TRBV7-8	TRBJ1-6	-	TGTGCCAGCAGCTTAGAGCCTCCCTGGAGCTCCTATAATTCACCCCTCCACTTT	CASSLEPPWSSYNSPLHF
-	TRBV15	TRBJ2-6	-	TGTGCCACCAGCAGAGAGACTACAGGGTTAGCTGGGGCCAACGTCCTGACTTTC	CATSRETTGLAGANVLTF
-	TRBV5-4	TRBJ1-2	-	TGTGCCAGCAGCTTGGAACTGCGAGATGGCTACACCTTC	CASSLELRDGYTF